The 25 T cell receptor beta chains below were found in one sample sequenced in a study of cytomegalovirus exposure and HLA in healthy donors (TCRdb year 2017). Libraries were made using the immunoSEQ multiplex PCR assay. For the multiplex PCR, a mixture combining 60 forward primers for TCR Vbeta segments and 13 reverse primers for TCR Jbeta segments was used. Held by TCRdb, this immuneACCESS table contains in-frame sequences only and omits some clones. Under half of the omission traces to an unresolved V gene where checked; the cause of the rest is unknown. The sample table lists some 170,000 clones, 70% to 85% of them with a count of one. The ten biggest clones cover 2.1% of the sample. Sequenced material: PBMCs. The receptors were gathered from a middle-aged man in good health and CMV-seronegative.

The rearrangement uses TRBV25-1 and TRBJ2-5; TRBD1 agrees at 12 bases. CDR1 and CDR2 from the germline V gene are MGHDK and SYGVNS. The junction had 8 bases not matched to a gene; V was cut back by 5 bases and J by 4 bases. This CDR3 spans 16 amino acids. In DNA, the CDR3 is TGTGCCAGCAGTCGAGGGACAGGGGGCTTTTTAGAGACCCAGTACTTC. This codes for CASSRGTGGFLETQYF.

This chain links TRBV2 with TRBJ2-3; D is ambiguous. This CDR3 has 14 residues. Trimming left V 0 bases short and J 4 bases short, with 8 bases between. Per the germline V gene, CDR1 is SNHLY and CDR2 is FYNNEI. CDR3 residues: CASSEARVSDTQYF. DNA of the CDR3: TGTGCCAGCAGTGAAGCCCGGGTTTCAGATACGCAGTATTTT.

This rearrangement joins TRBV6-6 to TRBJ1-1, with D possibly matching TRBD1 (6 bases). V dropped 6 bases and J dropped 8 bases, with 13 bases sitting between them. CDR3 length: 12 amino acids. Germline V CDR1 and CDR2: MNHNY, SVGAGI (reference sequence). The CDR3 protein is CASSPRGEEAFF. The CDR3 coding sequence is TGTGCCAGCAGCCCCAGGGGAGAGGAAGCTTTCTTT.

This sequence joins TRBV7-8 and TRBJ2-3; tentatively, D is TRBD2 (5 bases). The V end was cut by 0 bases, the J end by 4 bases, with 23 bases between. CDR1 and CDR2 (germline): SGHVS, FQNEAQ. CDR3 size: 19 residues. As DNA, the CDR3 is TGTGCCAGCAGCTTAGCCCGTCCAGGACTCCAAAGAGGGCCAGATACGCAGTATTTT. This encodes CASSLARPGLQRGPDTQYF.

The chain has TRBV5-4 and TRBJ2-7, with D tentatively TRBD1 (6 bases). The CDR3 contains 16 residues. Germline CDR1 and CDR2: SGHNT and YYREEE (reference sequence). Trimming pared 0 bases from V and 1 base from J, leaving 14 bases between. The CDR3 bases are TGTGCCAGCAGCTTGGCTTTTGGGGGCGGATCCTACGAGCAGTACTTC. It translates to CASSLAFGGGSYEQYF.

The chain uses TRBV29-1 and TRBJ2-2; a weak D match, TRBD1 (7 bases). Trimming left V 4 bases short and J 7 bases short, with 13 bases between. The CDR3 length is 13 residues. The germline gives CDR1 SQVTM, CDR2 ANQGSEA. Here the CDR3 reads CSVGSGGNGELFF. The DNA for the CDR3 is TGCAGCGTTGGTTCAGGGGGGAACGGGGAGCTGTTTTTT.

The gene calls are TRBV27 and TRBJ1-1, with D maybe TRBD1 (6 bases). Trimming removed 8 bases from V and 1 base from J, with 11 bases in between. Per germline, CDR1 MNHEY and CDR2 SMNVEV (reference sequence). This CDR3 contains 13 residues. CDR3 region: CASGGYSNTEAFF. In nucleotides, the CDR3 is TGTGCCAGCGGGGGCTACTCGAACACTGAAGCTTTCTTT.

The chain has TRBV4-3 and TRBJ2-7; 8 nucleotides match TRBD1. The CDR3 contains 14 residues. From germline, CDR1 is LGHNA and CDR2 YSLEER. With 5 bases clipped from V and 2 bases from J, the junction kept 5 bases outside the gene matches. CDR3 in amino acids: CASSKGDRPYEQYF. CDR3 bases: TGCGCCAGCAGCAAGGGGGACAGGCCCTACGAGCAGTACTTC.

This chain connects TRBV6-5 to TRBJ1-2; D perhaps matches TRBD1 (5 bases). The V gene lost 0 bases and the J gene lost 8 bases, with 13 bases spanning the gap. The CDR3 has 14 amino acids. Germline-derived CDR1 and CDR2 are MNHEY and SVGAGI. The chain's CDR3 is CASSYSQGLAGYTF. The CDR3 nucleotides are TGTGCCAGCAGTTACTCTCAGGGTTTGGCGGGCTACACCTTC.

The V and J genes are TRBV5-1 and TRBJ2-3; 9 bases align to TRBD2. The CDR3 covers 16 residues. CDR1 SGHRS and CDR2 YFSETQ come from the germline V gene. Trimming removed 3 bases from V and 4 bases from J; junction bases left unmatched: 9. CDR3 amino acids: CASSSLAGLGADTQYF. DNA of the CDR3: TGCGCCAGCAGCTCACTAGCGGGTCTTGGGGCAGATACGCAGTATTTT. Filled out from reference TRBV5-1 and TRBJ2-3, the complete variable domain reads KAGVTQTPRYLIKTRGQQVTLSCSPISGHRSVSWYQQTPGQGLQFLFEYFSETQRNKGNFPGRFSGRQFSNSRSEMNVSTLELGDSALYLCASSSLAGLGADTQYFGPGTRLTVL.

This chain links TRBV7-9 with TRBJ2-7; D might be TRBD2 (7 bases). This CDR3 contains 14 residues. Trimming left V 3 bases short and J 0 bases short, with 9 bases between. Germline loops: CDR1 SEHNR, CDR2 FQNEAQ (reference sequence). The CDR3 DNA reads TGTGCCAGCAGCTTTGGGGGGGCCTCCTACGAGCAGTACTTC. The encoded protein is CASSFGGASYEQYF.

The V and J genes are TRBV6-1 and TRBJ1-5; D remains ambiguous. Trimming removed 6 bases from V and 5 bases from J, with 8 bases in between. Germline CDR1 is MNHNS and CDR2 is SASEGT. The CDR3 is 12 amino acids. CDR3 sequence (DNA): TGTGCCAGCAGGGAGGGATATCAGCCCCAGCATTTT. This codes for CASREGYQPQHF.

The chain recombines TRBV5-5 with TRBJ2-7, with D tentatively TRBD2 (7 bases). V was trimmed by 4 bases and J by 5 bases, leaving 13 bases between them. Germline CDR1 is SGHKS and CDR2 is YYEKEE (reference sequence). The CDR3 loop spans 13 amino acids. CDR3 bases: TGTGCCAGCAGCCTCACAGGGAGGGACGAGCAGTACTTC. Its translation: CASSLTGRDEQYF.

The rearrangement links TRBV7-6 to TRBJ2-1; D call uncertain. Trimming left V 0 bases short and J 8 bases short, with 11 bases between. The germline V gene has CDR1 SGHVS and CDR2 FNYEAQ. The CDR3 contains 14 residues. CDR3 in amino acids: CASSLAGYKDEQFF. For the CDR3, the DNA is TGTGCCAGCAGCTTAGCGGGCTATAAGGATGAGCAGTTCTTC.

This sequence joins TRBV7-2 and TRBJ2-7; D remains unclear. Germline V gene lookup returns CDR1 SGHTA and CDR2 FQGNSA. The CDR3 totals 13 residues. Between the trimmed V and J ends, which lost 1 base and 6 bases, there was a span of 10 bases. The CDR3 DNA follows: TGTGCCAGCAGCTTAGTTCCGGAGAGCGAGCAGTACTTC. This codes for CASSLVPESEQYF.

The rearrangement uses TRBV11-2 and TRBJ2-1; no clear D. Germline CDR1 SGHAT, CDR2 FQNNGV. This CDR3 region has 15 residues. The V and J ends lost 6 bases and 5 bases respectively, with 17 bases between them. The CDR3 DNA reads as TGTGCCAGCAGAAAGTTCCGTGAGGTGGACAATGAGCAGTTCTTC. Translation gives CASRKFREVDNEQFF.

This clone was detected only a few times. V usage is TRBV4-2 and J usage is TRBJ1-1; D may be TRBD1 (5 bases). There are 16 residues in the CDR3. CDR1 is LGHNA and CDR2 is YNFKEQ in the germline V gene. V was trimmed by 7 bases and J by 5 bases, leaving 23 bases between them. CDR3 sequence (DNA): TGTGCCAGCACCCCCGAGCAGGGAATGAGTGGAACTGAAGCTTTCTTT. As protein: CASTPEQGMSGTEAFF.

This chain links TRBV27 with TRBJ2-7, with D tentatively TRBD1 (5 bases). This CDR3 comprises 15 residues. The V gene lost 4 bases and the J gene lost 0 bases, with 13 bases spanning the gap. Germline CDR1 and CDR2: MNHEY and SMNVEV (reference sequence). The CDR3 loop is CASSSASRVSYEQYF. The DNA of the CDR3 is TGTGCCAGCAGTTCCGCCTCCAGGGTCTCCTACGAGCAGTACTTC.

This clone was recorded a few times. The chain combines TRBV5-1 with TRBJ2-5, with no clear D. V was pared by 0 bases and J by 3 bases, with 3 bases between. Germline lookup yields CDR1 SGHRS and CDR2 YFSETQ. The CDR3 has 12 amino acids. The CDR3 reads CASSLAKETQYF. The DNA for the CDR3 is TGCGCCAGCAGCTTGGCCAAAGAGACCCAGTACTTC.

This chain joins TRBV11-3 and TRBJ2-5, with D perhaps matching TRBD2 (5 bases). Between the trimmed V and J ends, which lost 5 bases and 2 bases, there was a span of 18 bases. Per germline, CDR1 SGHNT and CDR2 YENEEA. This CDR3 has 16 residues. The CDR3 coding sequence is TGTGCCAGCAGCCCGCGGACCCAGCGAGGGCAAGAGACCCAGTACTTC. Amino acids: CASSPRTQRGQETQYF.

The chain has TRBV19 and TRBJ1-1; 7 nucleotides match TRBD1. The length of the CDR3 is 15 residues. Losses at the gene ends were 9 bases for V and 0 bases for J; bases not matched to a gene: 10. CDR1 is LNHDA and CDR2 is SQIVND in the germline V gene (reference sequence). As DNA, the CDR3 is TGTGCCAGCTTCCCTACAGGGGCGTTGAACACTGAAGCTTTCTTT. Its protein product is CASFPTGALNTEAFF.

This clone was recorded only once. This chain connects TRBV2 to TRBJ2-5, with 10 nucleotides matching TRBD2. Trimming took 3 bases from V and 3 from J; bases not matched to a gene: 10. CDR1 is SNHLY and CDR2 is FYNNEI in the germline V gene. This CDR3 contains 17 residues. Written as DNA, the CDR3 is TGTGCCAGCAGTGAGGCTAGCGGGAGTGGGCCTAAAGAGACCCAGTACTTC. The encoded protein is CASSEASGSGPKETQYF.

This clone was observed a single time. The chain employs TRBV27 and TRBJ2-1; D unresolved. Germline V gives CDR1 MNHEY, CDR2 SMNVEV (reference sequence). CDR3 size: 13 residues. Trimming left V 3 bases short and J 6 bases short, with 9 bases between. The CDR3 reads CASSFLLRNEQFF. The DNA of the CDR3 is TGTGCCAGCAGTTTTCTCCTCCGCAATGAGCAGTTCTTC.

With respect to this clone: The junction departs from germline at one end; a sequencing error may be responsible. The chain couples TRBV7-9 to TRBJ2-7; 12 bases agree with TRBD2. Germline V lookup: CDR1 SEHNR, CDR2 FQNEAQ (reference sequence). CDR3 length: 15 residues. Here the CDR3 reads CASSSSLGTSGPWDF. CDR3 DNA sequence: TGTGCCAGCAGCTCGAGCCTCGGGACTAGCGGGCCTTGGGACTTC.

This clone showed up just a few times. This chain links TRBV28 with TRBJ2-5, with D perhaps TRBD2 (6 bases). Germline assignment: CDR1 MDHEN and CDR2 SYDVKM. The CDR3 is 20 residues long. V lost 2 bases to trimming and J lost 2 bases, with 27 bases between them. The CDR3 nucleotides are TGTGCCAGCAGTTTACCACGCCCCCCCTACTCGCTAGCGACACAAGAGACCCAGTACTTC. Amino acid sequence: CASSLPRPPYSLATQETQYF.